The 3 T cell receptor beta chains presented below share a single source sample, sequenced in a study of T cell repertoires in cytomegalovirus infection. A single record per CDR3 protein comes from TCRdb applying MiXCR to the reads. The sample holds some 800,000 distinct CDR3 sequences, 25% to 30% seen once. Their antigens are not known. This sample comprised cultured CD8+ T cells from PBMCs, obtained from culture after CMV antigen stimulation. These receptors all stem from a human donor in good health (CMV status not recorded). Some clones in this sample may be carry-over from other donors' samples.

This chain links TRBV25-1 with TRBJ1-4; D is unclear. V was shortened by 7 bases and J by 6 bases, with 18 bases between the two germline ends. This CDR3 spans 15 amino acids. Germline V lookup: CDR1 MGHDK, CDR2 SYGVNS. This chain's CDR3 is CASTGSGEGYEKLFF. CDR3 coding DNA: TGTGCCAGCACGGGGAGTGGGGAAGGGTATGAAAAACTGTTTTTT. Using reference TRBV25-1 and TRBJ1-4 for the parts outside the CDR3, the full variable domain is EADIYQTPRYLVIGTGKKITLECSQTMGHDKMYWYQQDPGMELHLIHYSYGVNSTEKGDLSSESTVSRIRTEHFPLTLESARPSHTSQYLCASTGSGEGYEKLFFGSGTQLSVL.

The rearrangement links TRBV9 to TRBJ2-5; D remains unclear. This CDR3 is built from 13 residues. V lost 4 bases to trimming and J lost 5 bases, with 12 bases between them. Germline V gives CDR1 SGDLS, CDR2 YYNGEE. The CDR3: CASSTWEGETQYF. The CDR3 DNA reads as TGTGCCAGCAGCACATGGGAAGGGGAGACCCAGTACTTC.

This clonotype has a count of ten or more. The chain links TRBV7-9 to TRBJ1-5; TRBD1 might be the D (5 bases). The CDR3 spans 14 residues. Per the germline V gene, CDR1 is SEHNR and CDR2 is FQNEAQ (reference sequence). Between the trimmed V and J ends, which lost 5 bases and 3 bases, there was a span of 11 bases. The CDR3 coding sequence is TGTGCCAGCAGCCAGTCAGGGCACAATCAGCCCCAGCATTTT. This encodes CASSQSGHNQPQHF.